The 18 T cell receptor beta chains reported below all come from one sample, sequenced in a study of blood T cells in healthy people across ages. The use of a sample-barcoded 5' primer and a J-beta primer mix characterized a second PCR of about 7 to 12 cycles. TCRdb reprocessed the 5' RACE reads with MiXCR, giving one entry per CDR3 protein. The sample shows about 1.7 million distinct CDR3 sequences, 28% of them seen only once. The sequenced material came from blood. The receptors shown here come from a woman aged 30 to 39 in good health.

This clonotype came up many times. This chain links TRBV12-3 or TRBV12-4 with TRBJ1-2; 8 positions match TRBD1. With 1 base clipped from V and 5 bases from J, the junction kept 6 bases outside the gene matches. The CDR3 is 15 residues long. CDR3 region: CASSLGTGRWYGYTF. DNA of the CDR3: TGTGCCAGCAGTTTAGGGACAGGGCGGTGGTATGGCTACACCTTC.

Worth noting for this clonotype: At one of its ends the junction is not consistent with the germline gene, which may arise from a read error. The chain is built from TRBV7-9 and TRBJ2-7; maybe TRBD2 (6 bases). The better agreement between TRBJ2-5 and the DNA end casts doubt on the J call. Germline CDR1 SEHNR, CDR2 FQNEAQ (reference sequence). CDR3 length equals 15 residues. In nucleotides, the CDR3 is TGTGCCAGCATCTTAGCGGACGGCTCCCGGGAGACCCAGTACTTC. Protein sequence: CASILADGSRETQYF.

This clonotype was observed at least ten times. This chain uses TRBV12-3 or TRBV12-4 with TRBJ1-2; D is undetermined. V lost 6 bases and J 0 bases, leaving 5 bases between the germline ends. The CDR3 runs 12 residues. CDR3 nucleotide sequence: TGTGCCAGCAGGGCTTCTAACTATGGCTACACCTTC. Protein sequence: CASRASNYGYTF.

This clonotype was seen repeatedly, ten times or more. J is TRBJ2-7 and V is TRBV2; D remains unclear. CDR1 and CDR2 (germline): SNHLY, FYNNEI. The V and J ends lost 4 bases and 7 bases respectively, with 8 bases between them. This CDR3 is 11 amino acids long. CDR3 coding DNA: TGTGCCAGCAGTGCCTGGTCGGAGCAGTACTTC. Amino acids: CASSAWSEQYF.

This clonotype was seen a few times. V gene TRBV29-1 combines with J gene TRBJ2-1; D uncertain. The CDR3 has 12 amino acids. From germline, CDR1 is SQVTM and CDR2 ANQGSEA. Trimming removed 4 bases at V and 3 bases at J, with 7 bases between. CDR3: CSVVSNYNEQFF. The DNA of the CDR3 is TGCAGCGTTGTAAGCAACTACAATGAGCAGTTCTTC.

This clonotype was seen a handful of times. The chain has TRBV20-1 and TRBJ1-5; D ambiguous. Trimming cost V 3 bases and J 5 bases, with 8 bases left between them. Germline V gene lookup returns CDR1 DFQATT and CDR2 SNEGSKA (reference sequence). The CDR3 runs 12 residues. The CDR3 protein is CSASRRHQPQHF. In DNA, the CDR3 is TGCAGTGCTAGCCGGAGGCATCAGCCCCAGCATTTT.

The chain links TRBV3-1 to TRBJ2-7; 11 bases align to TRBD1. V gave up 4 bases and J gave up 3 bases; unmatched junction bases: 8. The V gene's germline CDR1 is LGHDT and CDR2 YNNKEL (reference sequence). The length of the CDR3 is 16 residues. CDR3 in amino acids: CASSPRRTGGFYEQYF. The CDR3, as DNA: TGTGCCAGCAGCCCCCGAAGGACAGGGGGCTTCTACGAGCAGTACTTC.

This chain joins TRBV7-9 and TRBJ2-1; 9 positions match TRBD1. The CDR3 runs to 14 residues. CDR1 SEHNR and CDR2 FQNEAQ come from the germline V gene (reference sequence). V was pared by 5 bases and J by 10 bases, with 9 bases of the junction left unmatched. The CDR3 bases are TGTGCCAGCAGCAAGGACAGGGGAATAGGGGAGCAGTTCTTC. Its protein product is CASSKDRGIGEQFF.

Many counts were recorded for this clonotype. V is TRBV4-1 and J is TRBJ2-3; D assignment may be TRBD1 or TRBD2 (5 bases each). Germline-derived CDR1 and CDR2 are MGHRA and YSYEKL. V dropped 4 bases and J dropped 2 bases, with 13 bases sitting between them. CDR3 length equals 15 residues. The CDR3 sequence: CASSPNSGPTDTQYF. The CDR3 DNA sequence: TGCGCCAGCAGCCCTAATTCGGGACCCACAGATACGCAGTATTTT.

This clonotype has a count of ten or more. The chain joins TRBV7-9 to TRBJ2-1, with D possibly TRBD2 on 6 matching bases. The CDR3 sequence is 17 residues long. Germline V gives CDR1 SEHNR, CDR2 FQNEAQ (reference sequence). Trimming cost V 0 bases and J 0 bases, with 12 bases left between them. The CDR3 DNA follows: TGTGCCAGCAGCTTAGCGGTAGCGGCCCGCTCCTACAATGAGCAGTTCTTC. It codes for CASSLAVAARSYNEQFF.

This clonotype was recorded at least ten times. V is TRBV9 and J is TRBJ2-3; 8 positions match TRBD2. V lost 2 bases to trimming and J lost 2 bases; unmatched junction nucleotides: 4. The CDR3 is made up of 15 amino acids. From germline, CDR1 is SGDLS and CDR2 YYNGEE. CDR3 protein: CASSVDGGATDTQYF. The CDR3 coding sequence is TGTGCCAGCAGCGTCGACGGGGGGGCCACAGATACGCAGTATTTT.

DNA of the CDR3: TGTGCCAGCAGCCAAGAGTTCGGTATAGCCAGGGTAACCTCACCCCTCCACTTT. It codes for CASSQEFGIARVTSPLHF. The chain has TRBV3-1 and TRBJ1-6; weak D call: TRBD1 (5 bases). V was clipped by 0 bases and J by 10 bases, with 22 bases between them. CDR1 LGHDT and CDR2 YNNKEL come from the germline V gene (reference sequence). The CDR3 loop spans 18 amino acids.

This clonotype was picked up a small number of times. This rearrangement joins TRBV6-6 to TRBJ1-1; the match to TRBD1 covers 8 bases. This CDR3 comprises 14 residues. Germline CDR1 and CDR2: MNHNY and SVGAGI (reference sequence). J was trimmed by 1 base and V by 7 bases; bases with no gene match: 5. CDR3 sequence: CASNSGGRNTEAFF. The CDR3 nucleotides are TGTGCCAGCAATTCAGGGGGCAGGAACACTGAAGCTTTCTTT.

Worth noting for this clonotype: Relative to the germline gene, one junction end is altered; a read error may explain this. The chain recombines TRBV20-1 with TRBJ2-7; no firm D call. The CDR3 contains 12 residues. The germline CDR1 and CDR2 sequences are DFQATT and SNEGSKA (reference sequence). As DNA, the CDR3 is TGCAGTGCTACAGGCTCCTCCTGCGAGCAGTACTTC. Translation: CSATGSSCEQYF.

This clonotype has more than one count but fewer than ten. The gene calls are TRBV5-1 and TRBJ2-2, with D possibly TRBD2 on 6 matching bases. The germline gives CDR1 SGHRS, CDR2 YFSETQ. The CDR3 loop spans 15 amino acids. The V and J ends lost 2 bases and 4 bases respectively, with 12 bases between them. The CDR3 nucleotides are TGCGCCAGCAGCTTCGGGGGAGCGAGCACCGGGGAGCTGTTTTTT. It translates to CASSFGGASTGELFF.

The gene calls are TRBV30 and TRBJ2-1; 8 positions match TRBD1. This CDR3 region has 15 residues. Germline V CDR1 and CDR2: GTSNPN, SVGIG (reference sequence). The V and J ends lost 2 bases and 4 bases, in that order; junction bases with no gene match: 7. CDR3 sequence: CAWSYDRGPYNEQFF. DNA of the CDR3: TGTGCCTGGAGTTACGACAGGGGCCCTTACAATGAGCAGTTCTTC.

This clonotype was picked up a small number of times. At one end, the junction sequence differs from germline, possibly due to a read error. V and J are TRBV7-2 and TRBJ2-1, with 9 bases aligning to TRBD2. From germline, CDR1 is SGHTA and CDR2 FQGNSA. The CDR3 covers 15 residues. The CDR3 reads CANSFSTSGYNEQFF. The DNA of the CDR3 is TGTGCCAACAGCTTCTCGACTAGCGGATACAATGAGCAGTTCTTC.

J is TRBJ1-2 and V is TRBV12-3 or TRBV12-4, with TRBD1 as a possible D gene (5 bases). Trimming took off 10 bases at V and 7 bases at J, with 22 bases between the two ends. The CDR3 extends over 14 amino acids. The CDR3 here is CATPRVAGRRGYTF. The CDR3 DNA follows: TGTGCCACGCCTCGGGTAGCAGGGCGCCGTGGCTACACCTTC.